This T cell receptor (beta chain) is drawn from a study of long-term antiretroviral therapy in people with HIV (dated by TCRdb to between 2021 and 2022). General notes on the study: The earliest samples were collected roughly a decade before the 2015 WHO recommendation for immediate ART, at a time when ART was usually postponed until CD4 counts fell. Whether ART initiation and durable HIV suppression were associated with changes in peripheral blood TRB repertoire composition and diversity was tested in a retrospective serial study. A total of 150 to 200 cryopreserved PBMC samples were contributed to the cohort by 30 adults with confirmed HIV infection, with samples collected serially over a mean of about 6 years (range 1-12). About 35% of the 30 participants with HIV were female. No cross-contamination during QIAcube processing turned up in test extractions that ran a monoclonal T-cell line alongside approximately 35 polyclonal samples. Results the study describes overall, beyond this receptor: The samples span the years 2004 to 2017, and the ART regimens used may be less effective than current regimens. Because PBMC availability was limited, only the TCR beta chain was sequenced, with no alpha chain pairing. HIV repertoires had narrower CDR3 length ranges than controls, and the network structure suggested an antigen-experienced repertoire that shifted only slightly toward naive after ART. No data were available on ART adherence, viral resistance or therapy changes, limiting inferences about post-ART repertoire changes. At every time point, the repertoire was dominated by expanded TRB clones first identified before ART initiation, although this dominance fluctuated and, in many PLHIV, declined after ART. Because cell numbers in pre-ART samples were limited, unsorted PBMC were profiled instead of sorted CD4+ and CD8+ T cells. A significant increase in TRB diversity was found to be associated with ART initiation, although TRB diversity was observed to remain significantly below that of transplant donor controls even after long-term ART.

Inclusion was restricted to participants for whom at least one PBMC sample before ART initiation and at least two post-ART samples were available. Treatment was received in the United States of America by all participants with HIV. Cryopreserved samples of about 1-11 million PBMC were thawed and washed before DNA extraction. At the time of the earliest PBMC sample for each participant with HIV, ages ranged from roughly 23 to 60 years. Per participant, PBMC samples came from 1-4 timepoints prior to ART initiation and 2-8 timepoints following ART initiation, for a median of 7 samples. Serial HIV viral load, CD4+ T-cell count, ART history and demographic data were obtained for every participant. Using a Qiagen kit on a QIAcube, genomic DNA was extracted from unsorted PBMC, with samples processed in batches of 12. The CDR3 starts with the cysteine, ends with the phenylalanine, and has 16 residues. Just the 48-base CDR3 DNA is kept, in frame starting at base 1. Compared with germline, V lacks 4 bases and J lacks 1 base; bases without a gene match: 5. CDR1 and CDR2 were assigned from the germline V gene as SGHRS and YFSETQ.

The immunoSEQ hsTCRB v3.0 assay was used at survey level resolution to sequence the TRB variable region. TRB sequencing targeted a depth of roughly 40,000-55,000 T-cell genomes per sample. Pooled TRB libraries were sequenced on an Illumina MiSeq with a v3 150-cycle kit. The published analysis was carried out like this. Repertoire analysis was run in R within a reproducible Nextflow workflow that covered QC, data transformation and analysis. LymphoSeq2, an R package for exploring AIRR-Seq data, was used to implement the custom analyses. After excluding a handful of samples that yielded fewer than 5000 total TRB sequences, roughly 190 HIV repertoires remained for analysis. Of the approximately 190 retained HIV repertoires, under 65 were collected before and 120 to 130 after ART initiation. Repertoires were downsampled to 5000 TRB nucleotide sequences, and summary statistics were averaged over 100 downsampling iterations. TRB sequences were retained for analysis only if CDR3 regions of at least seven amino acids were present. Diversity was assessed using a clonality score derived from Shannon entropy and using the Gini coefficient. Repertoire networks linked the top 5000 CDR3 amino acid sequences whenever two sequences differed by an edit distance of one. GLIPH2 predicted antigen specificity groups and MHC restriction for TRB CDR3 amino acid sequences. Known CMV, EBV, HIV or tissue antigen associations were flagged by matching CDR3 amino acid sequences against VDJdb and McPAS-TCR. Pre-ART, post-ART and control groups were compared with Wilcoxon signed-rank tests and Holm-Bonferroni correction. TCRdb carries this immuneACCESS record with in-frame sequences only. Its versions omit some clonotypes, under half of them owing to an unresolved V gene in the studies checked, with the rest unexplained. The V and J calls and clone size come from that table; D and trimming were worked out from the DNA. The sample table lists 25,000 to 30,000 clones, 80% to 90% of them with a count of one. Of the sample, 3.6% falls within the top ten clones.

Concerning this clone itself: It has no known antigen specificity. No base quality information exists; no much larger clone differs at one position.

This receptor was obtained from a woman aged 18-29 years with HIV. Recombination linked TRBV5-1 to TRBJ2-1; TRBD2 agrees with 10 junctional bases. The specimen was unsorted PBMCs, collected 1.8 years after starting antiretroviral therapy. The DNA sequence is TGCGCCAGCAGCACACCTAGCGGGAGTTCCTACAATGAGCAGTTCTTC. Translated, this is CASSTPSGSSYNEQFF.